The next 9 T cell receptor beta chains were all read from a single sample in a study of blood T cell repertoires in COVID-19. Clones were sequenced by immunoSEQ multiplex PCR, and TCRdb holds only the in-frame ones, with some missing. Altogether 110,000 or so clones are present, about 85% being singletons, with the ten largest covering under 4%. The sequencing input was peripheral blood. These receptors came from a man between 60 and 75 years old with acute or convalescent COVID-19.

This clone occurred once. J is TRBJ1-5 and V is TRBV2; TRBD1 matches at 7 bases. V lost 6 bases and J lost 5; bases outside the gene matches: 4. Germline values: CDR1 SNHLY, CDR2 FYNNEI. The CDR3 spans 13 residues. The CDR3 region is CASRGTEDQPQHF. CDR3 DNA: TGTGCCAGCAGAGGGACAGAAGATCAGCCCCAGCATTTT.

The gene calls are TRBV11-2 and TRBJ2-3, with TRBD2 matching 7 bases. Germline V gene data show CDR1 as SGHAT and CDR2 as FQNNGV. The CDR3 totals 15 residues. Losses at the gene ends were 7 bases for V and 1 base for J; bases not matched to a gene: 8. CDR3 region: CASILSGFGTDTQYF. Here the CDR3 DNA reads TGTGCCAGCATCCTTAGCGGGTTTGGCACAGATACGCAGTATTTT. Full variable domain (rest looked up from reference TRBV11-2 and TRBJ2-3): EAGVAQSPRYKIIEKRQSVAFWCNPISGHATLYWYQQILGQGPKLLIQFQNNGVVDDSQLPKDRFSAERLKGVDSTLKIQPAKLEDSAVYLCASILSGFGTDTQYFGPGTRLTVL.

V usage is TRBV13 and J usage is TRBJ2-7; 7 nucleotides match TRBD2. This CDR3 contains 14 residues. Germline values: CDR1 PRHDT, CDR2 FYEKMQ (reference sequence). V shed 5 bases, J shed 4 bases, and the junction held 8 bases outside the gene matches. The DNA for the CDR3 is TGTGCCAGCAGCCCTGGAACAGCGGGGTACGAGCAGTACTTC. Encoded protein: CASSPGTAGYEQYF.

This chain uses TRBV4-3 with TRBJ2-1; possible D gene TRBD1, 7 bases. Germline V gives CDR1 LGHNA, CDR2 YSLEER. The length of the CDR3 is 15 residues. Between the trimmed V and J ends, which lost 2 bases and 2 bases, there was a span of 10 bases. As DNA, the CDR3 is TGCGCCAGCAGCCAATCAGGGGGGACCTACAATGAGCAGTTCTTC. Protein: CASSQSGGTYNEQFF.

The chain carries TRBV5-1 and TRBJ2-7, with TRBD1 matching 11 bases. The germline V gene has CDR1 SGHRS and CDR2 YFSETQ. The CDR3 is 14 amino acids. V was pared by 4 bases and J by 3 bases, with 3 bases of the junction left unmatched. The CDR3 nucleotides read TGCGCCAGCAGCCGGGGACAGGGGGTCTACGAGCAGTACTTC. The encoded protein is CASSRGQGVYEQYF.

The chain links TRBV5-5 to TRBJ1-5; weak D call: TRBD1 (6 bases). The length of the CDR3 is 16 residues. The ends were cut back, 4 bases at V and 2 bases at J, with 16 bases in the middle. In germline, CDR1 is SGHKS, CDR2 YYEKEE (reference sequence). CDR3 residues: CASSLSPTGGNQPQHF. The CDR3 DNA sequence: TGTGCCAGCAGCCTCTCCCCGACAGGCGGCAATCAGCCCCAGCATTTT.

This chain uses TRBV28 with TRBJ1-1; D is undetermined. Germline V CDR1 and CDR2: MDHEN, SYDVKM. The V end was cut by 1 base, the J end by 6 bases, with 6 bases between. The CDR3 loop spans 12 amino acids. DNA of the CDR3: TGTGCCAGCAGTTTATTAGATGCTGAAGCTTTCTTT. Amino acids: CASSLLDAEAFF.

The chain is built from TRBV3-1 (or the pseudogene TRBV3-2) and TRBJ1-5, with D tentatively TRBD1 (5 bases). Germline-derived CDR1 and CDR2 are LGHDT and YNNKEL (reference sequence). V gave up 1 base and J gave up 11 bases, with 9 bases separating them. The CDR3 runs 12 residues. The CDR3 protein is CASSQGDSTQHF. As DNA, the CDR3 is TGTGCCAGCAGCCAAGGGGACTCGACCCAGCATTTT.

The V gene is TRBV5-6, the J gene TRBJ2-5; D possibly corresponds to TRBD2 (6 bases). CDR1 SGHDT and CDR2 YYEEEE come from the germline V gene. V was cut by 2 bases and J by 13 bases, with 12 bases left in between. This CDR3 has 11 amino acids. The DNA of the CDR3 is TGTGCCAGCAGCTTCGGAGCGGAGGGGTACTTC. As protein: CASSFGAEGYF.